This T cell receptor (beta chain) originates from a study of shared clonotypes between healthy human individuals. Study outcomes and limitations: Across four donors, naive CD4 shared around 5.4%, naive CD8 under 4%, memory CD4 roughly 2.5%, memory CD8 0.4% to 0.5%.

Donors were healthy HIV-negative adults without recently reported acute infections or vaccinations. The CDR3 spans 18 residues. With 4 bases removed from V and 1 base from J, the gap between germline ends came to 21 bases. Germline V gives CDR1 MGHRA, CDR2 YSYEKL. Each cell subset's genomic DNA was divided evenly among several immunoSEQ plates. Here immunoSEQ multiplex PCR was the method, and the copy in TCRdb shows in-frame clones only, minus some. The table includes hundreds of thousands of clones, 73% detected once. As concerns this clone: Its antigen is as yet unknown.

V and J are TRBV4-1 and TRBJ2-3; D possibly corresponds to TRBD2 (6 bases). This TCR derives from a woman aged 25 to 39 in good health. The specimen was memory CD4+ T cells sorted from blood. Subset reported: CD45RA-negative fraction. CDR3 loop: CASSRSGDGGVGTDTQYF. In DNA form, the CDR3 reads TGCGCCAGCAGCCGGTCGGGGGACGGCGGTGTAGGCACAGATACGCAGTATTTT.